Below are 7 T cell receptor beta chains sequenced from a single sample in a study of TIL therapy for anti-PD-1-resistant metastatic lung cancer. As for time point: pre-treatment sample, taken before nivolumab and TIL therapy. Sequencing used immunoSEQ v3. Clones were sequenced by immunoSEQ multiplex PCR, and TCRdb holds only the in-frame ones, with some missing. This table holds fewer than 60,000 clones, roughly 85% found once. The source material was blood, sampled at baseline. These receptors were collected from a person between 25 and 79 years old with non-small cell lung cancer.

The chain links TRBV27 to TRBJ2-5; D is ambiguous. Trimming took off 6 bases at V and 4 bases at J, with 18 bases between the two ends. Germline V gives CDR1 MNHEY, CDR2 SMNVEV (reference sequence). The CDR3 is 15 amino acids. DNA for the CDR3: TGTGCCAGCAGCATAGAGCCTGGGGTCCCAGAGACCCAGTACTTC. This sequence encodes CASSIEPGVPETQYF.

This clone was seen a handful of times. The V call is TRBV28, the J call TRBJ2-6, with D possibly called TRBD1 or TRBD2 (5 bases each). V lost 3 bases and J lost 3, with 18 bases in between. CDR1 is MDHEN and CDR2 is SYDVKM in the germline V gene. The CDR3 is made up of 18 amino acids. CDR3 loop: CASSFPQEWGFGANVLTF. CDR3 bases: TGTGCCAGCAGTTTCCCACAAGAATGGGGGTTTGGGGCCAACGTCCTGACTTTC.

The chain's CDR3 is CASSWTSGGRLTDTQYF. As DNA, the CDR3 is TGTGCCAGCAGTTGGACTAGCGGGGGGAGATTGACAGATACGCAGTATTTT. The chain has TRBV2 and TRBJ2-3; the match to TRBD2 covers 14 bases. The V segment lost 5 bases and the J segment 3 bases; nucleotides outside the gene matches: 7. The germline CDR1 and CDR2 sequences are SNHLY and FYNNEI. CDR3 size: 17 residues.

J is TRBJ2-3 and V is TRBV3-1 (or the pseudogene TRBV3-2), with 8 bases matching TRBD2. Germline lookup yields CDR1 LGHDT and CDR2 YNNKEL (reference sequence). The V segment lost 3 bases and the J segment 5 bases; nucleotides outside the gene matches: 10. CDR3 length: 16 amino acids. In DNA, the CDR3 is TGTGCCAGCAGCCAGTATCTTGCGGGGGGTTTAGATACGCAGTATTTT. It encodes CASSQYLAGGLDTQYF.

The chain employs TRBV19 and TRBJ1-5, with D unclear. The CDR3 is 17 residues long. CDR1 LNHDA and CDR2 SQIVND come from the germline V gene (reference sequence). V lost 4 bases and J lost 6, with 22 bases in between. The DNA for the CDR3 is TGTGCCAGTAGTACTCTCCACCTCGACGGGGAGGCTCAGCCCCAGCATTTT. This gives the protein CASSTLHLDGEAQPQHF.

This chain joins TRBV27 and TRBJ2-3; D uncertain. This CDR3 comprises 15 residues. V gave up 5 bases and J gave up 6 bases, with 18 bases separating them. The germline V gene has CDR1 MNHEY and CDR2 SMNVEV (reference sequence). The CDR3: CASSRSNPTEDTQYF. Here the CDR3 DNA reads TGTGCCAGCAGTCGGAGTAATCCCACGGAGGATACGCAGTATTTT.

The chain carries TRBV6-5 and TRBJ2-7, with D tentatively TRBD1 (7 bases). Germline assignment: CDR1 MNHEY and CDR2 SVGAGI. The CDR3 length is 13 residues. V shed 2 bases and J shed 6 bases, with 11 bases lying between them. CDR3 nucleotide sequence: TGTGCCAGCAGTTACGGTCAGGGGGGCGAGCAGTACTTC. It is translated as CASSYGQGGEQYF.